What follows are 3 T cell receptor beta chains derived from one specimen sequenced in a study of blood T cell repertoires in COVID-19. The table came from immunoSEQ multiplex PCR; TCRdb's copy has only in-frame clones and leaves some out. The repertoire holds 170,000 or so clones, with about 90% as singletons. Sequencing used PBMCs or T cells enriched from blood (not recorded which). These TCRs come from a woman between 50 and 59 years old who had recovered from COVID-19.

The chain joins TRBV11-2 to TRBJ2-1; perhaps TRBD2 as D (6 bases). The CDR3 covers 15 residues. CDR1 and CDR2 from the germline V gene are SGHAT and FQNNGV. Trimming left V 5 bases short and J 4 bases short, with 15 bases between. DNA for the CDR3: TGTGCCAGCAGCCGCCTAAGCGGGCATTACAATGAGCAGTTCTTC. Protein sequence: CASSRLSGHYNEQFF.

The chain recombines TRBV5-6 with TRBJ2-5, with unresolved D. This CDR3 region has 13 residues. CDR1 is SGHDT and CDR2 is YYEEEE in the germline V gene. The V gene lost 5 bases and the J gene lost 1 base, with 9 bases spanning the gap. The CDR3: CASRPNFQETQYF. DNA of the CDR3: TGTGCCAGCAGGCCTAATTTCCAAGAGACCCAGTACTTC.

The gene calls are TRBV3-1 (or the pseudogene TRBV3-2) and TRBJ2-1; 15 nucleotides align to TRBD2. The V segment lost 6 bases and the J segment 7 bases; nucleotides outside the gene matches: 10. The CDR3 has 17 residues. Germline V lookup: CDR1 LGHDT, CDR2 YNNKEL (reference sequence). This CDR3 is CASSPGTSGRKRNEQFF. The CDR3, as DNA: TGTGCCAGCAGTCCTGGGACTAGCGGGAGGAAGAGGAATGAGCAGTTCTTC.